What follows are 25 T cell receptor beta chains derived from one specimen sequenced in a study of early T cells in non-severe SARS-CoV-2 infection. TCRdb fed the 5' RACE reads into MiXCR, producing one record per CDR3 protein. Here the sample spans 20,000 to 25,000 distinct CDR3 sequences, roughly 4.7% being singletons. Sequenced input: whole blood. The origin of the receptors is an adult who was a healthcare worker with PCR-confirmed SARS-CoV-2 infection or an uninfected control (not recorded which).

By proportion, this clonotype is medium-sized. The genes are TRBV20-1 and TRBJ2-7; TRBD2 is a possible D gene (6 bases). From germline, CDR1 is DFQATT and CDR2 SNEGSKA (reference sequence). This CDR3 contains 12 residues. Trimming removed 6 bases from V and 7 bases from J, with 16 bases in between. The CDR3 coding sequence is TGCAGTGCACAGGCCTTTGCGGGGGAGCAGTACTTC. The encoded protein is CSAQAFAGEQYF.

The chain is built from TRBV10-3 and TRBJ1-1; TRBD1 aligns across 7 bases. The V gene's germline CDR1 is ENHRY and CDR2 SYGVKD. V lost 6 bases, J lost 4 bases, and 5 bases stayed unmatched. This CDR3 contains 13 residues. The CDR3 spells CAIRDSGGTEAFF. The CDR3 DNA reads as TGTGCCATCAGGGACTCAGGGGGCACTGAAGCTTTCTTT.

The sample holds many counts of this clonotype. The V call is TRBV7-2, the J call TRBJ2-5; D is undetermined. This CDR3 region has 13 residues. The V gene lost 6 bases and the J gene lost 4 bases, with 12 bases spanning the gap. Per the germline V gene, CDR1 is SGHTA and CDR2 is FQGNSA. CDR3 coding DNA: TGTGCCAGCAGTAGGGCGCTGGGAGAGACCCAGTACTTC. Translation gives CASSRALGETQYF.

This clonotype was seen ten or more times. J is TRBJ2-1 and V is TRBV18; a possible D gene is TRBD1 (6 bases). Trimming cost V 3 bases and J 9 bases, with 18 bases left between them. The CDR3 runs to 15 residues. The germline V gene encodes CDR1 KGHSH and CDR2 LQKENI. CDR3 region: CASSPTTGRGREQFF. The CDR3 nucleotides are TGTGCCAGCTCACCGACTACAGGGAGAGGTCGTGAGCAGTTCTTC.

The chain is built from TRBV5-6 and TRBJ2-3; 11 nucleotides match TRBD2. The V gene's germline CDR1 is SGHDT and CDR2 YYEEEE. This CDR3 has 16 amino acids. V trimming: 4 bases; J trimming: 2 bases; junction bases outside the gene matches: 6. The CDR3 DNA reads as TGTGCCAGCAGCCTAACGACTAGCGGGGTCACAGATACGCAGTATTTT. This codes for CASSLTTSGVTDTQYF.

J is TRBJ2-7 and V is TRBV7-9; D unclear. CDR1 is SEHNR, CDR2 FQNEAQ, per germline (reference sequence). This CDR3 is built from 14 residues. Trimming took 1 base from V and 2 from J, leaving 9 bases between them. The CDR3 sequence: CASSLEGSAYEQYF. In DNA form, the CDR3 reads TGTGCCAGCAGCTTAGAGGGTTCGGCCTACGAGCAGTACTTC.

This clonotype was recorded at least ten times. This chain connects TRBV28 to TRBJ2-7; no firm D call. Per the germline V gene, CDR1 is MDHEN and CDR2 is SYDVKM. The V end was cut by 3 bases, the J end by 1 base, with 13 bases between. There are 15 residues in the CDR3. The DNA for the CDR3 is TGTGCCAGCAGTTTCGGTGGGCAGTCATCCTACGAGCAGTACTTC. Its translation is CASSFGGQSSYEQYF.

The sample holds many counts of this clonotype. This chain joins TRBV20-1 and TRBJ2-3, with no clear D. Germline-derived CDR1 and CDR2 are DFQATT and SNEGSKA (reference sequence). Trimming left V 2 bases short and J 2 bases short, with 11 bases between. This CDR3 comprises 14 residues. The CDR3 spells CSARNEINTDTQYF. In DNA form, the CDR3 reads TGCAGTGCTAGAAACGAGATAAACACAGATACGCAGTATTTT.

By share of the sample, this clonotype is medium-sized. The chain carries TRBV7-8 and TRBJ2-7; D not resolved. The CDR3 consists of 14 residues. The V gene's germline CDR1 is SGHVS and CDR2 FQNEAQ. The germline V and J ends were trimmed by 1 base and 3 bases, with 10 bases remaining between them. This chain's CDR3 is CASSLVRVIYEQYF. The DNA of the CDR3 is TGTGCCAGCAGCTTAGTAAGGGTGATCTACGAGCAGTACTTC.

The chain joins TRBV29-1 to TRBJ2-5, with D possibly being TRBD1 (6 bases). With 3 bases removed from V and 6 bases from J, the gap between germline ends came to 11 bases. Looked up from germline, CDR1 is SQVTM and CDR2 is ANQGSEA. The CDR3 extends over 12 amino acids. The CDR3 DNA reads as TGCAGCGTTGACAGGGGTACGAAGACCCAGTACTTC. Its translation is CSVDRGTKTQYF.

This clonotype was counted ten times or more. The CDR3 bases are TGCAGTGCTAGGGGGGGGGCTGGACTTGAAGCTTTCTTT. It codes for CSARGGAGLEAFF. The chain carries TRBV20-1 and TRBJ1-1; the D gene is possibly TRBD1 (6 bases). CDR1 is DFQATT, CDR2 SNEGSKA, per germline (reference sequence). V was trimmed by 3 bases and J by 7 bases, leaving 15 bases between them. The CDR3 extends over 13 amino acids.

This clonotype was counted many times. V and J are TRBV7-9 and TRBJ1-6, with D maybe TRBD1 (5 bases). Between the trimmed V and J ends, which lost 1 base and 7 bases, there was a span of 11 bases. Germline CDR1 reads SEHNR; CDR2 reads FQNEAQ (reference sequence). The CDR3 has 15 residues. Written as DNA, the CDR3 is TGTGCCAGCAGCTTAGGGGAGGGGACCAATTCACCCCTCCACTTT. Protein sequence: CASSLGEGTNSPLHF. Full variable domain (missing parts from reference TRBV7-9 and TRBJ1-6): DTGVSQNPRHKITKRGQNVTFRCDPISEHNRLYWYRQTLGQGPEFLTYFQNEAQLEKSRLLSDRFSAERPKGSFSTLEIQRTEQGDSAMYLCASSLGEGTNSPLHFGNGTRLTVT.

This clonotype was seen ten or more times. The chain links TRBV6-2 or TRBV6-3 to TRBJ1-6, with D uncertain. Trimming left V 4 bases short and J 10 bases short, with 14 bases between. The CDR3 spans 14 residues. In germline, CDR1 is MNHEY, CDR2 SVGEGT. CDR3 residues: CASSLLQRISPLHF. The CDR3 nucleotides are TGTGCCAGCAGTTTATTACAGCGGATATCACCCCTCCACTTT.

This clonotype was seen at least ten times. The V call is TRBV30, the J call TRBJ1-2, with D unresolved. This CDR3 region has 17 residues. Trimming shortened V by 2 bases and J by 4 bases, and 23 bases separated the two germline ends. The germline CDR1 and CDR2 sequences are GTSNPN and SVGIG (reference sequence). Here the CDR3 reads CAWSTYRQGSLSYGYTF. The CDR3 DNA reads TGTGCCTGGAGTACGTATCGTCAAGGGAGTCTCTCCTATGGCTACACCTTC.

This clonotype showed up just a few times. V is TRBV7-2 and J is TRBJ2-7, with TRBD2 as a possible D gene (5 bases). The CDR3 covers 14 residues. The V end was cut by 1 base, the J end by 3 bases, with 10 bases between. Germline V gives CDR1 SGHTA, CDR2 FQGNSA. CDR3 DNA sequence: TGTGCCAGCAGCTTAGTTCGGGGAAACTACGAGCAGTACTTC. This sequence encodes CASSLVRGNYEQYF.

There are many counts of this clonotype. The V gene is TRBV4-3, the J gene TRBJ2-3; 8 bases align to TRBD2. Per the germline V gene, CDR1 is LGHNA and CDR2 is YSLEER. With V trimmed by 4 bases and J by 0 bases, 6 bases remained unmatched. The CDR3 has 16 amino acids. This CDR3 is CASSRVAGTSTDTQYF. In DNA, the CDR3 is TGCGCCAGCAGCCGAGTAGCGGGGACTAGCACAGATACGCAGTATTTT.

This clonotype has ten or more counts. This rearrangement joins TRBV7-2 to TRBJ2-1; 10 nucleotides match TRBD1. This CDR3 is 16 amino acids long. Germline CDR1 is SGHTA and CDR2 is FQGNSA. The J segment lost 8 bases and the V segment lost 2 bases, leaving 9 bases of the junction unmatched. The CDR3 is CASSLLGQGFGYEQFF. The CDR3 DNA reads TGTGCCAGCAGCTTATTGGGACAGGGGTTTGGATATGAGCAGTTCTTC. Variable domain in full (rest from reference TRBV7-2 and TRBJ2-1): GAGVSQSPSNKVTEKGKDVELRCDPISGHTALYWYRQSLGQGLEFLIYFQGNSAPDKSGLPSDRFSAERTGGSVSTLTIQRTQQEDSAVYLCASSLLGQGFGYEQFFGPGTRLTVL.

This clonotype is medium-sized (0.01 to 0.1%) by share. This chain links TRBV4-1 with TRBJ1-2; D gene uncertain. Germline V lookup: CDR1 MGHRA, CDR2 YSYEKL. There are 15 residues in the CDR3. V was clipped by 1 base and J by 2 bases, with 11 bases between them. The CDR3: CASSQARTTNYGYTF. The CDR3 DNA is TGCGCCAGCAGCCAAGCCCGGACGACCAACTATGGCTACACCTTC.

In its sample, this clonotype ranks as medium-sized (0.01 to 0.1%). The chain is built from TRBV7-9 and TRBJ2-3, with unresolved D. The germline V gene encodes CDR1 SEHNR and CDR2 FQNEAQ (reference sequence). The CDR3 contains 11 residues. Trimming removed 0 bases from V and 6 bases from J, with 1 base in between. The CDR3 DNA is TGTGCCAGCAGCTTAGCGGATACGCAGTATTTT. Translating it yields CASSLADTQYF.

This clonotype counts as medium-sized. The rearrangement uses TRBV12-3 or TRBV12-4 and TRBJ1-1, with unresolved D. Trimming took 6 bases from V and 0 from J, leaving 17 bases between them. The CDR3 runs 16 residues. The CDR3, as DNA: TGTGCCAGCAGGACCCGAAAGGGTCCCTTGAACACTGAAGCTTTCTTT. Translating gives CASRTRKGPLNTEAFF.

DNA of the CDR3: TGTGCCAGCAGTTCCGGGACAGGGGATGTAGATACGCAGTATTTT. Translating it yields CASSSGTGDVDTQYF. The V call is TRBV5-6, the J call TRBJ2-3, with 10 positions matching TRBD1. Germline CDR1 SGHDT, CDR2 YYEEEE. V lost 5 bases and J lost 5; bases outside the gene matches: 8. This CDR3 has 15 amino acids.

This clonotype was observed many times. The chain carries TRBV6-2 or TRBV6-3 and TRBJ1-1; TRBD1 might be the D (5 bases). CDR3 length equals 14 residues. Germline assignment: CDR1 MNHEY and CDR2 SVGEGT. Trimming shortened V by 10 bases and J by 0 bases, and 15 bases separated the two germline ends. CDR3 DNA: TGTGCCACCGACCAGGGCCTGGTGAACACTGAAGCTTTCTTT. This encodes CATDQGLVNTEAFF.

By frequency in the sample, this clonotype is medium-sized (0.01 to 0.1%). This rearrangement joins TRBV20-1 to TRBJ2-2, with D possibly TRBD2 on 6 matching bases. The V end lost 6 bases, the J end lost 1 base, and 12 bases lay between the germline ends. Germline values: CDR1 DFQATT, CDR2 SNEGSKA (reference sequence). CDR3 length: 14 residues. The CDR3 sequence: CSAPYGGNTGELFF. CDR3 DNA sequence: TGCAGTGCCCCCTACGGGGGGAACACCGGGGAGCTGTTTTTT.

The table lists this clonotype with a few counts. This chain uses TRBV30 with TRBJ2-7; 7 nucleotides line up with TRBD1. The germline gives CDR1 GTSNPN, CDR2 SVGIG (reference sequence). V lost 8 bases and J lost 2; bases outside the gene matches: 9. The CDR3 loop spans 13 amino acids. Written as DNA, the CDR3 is TGTGCCGGCCTGGACCAGGGGGCCTACGAGCAGTACTTC. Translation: CAGLDQGAYEQYF.

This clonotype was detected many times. The CDR3 DNA is TGTGCCAGCAGCAGGGGGACAGATACGCAGTATTTT. It encodes CASSRGTDTQYF. This chain joins TRBV25-1 and TRBJ2-3; 7 bases agree with TRBD1. Germline V gene sequence: CDR1 MGHDK, CDR2 SYGVNS. V lost 6 bases and J lost 3; bases outside the gene matches: 0. CDR3 length: 12 amino acids.